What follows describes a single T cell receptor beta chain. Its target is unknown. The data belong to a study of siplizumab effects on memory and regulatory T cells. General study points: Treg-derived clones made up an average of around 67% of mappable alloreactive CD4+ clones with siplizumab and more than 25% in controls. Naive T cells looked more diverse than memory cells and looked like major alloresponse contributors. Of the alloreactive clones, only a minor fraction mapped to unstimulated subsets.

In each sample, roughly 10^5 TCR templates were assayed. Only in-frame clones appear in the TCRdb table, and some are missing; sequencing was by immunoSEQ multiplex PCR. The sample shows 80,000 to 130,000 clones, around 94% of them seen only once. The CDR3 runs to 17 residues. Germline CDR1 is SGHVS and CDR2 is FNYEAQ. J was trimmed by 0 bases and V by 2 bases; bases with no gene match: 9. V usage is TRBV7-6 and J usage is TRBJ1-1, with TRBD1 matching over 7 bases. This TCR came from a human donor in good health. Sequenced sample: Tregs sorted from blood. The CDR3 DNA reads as TGTGCCAGCAGCTTAAGAGGGGGCGAGGCCCTGAACACTGAAGCTTTCTTT. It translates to CASSLRGGEALNTEAFF.